In its sample, the clone carrying this T cell receptor beta chain was seen many times. The antigen is not known. The sample belongs to a study of metastatic and nonmetastatic thyroid tumors. Study context: Blood and tumor or nodule tissue repertoires from malignant and benign thyroid patients were compared.

CDR3 size: 13 residues. Per the germline V gene, CDR1 is DFQATT and CDR2 is SNEGSKA (reference sequence). The V end was cut by 5 bases, the J end by 5 bases, with 13 bases between. Source study methods: CDR3 differences across clinicopathological groups were used to build a distant-metastasis classifier for papillary thyroid cancer. TCRdb used MiXCR to call clones anew from the PCR reads. The authors' filters were not applied to this entry. The table records 21,000 or so clones, 9.5% to 12% of them present only once. Thyroid surgery took place with no prior treatment in any patient. Points from the study as a whole: Reported TCR beta diversity, measured in blood and tumor, was significantly higher for malignant thyroid tumors than for benign nodules.

The source is a female donor with papillary thyroid cancer or a benign thyroid nodule (not recorded which). Some clones in this sample may be carry-over from other donors' samples. Sequenced input: blood. The chain is built from TRBV20-1 and TRBJ2-1, with D maybe TRBD2 (5 bases). For the CDR3, the DNA is TGCAGTGCTTCCTCGTGGGGAGACAATGAGCAGTTCTTC. It yields the protein CSASSWGDNEQFF.